The TCR beta chain under discussion was sequenced for a study of blood T cells in healthy people across ages. Points from the study as a whole: Estimates drawn from one million T cells were deemed to understate diversity. With unsorted PBMCs, a conclusive comparison of naive versus antigen-experienced cells was not possible. Older age coincided with a roughly linear decline in TCR beta diversity per million T cells.

A second PCR of about 7 to 12 cycles used a sample-barcoded 5' primer and a J-beta primer mix. Each CDR3 protein gets one entry after TCRdb re-called the 5' RACE reads with MiXCR. This sample has 1.5 million to 2 million distinct CDR3 sequences, with roughly 52% found just once. The CDR3 consists of 18 residues. Germline V gene lookup returns CDR1 MDHEN and CDR2 SYDVKM. The ends lost 8 bases at V and 5 bases at J; junction bases unmatched: 18. This clonotype showed up just once. Its cognate antigen is unknown. In each sample, at least 6 million PBMCs were isolated. This chain joins TRBV28 and TRBJ2-1; 10 bases map to TRBD2. Source material: blood. This clonotype was obtained from a woman between 35 and 50 years old in good health. The CDR3 DNA follows: TGTGCCAGCCTTGTAGCAGGTTTCCCTAGCGGGGGAAACAATGAGCAGTTCTTC. Amino acids: CASLVAGFPSGGNNEQFF. The variable domain in full, with the rest retrieved from reference TRBV28 and TRBJ2-1, is DVKVTQSSRYLVKRTGEKVFLECVQDMDHENMFWYRQDPGLGLRLIYFSYDVKMKEKGDIPEGYSVSREKKERFSLILESASTNQTSMYLCASLVAGFPSGGNNEQFFGPGTRLTVL.